This T cell receptor beta chain was recorded in a study of molecular identifiers for immune sequencing clone quantification. Findings of the study overall: Over 99% of effector molecules, but under 1% in naive cells, were held by clones with more than 20 RNA copies.

TCRdb analysed the PCR reads with MiXCR anew, one entry per CDR3 protein. The repertoire includes over 600,000 distinct CDR3 sequences, 20% of them detected once, and about 0.9% sits in the top ten. On this clonotype: The antigen is not known. A single base separates this from a much larger clone, so it may be a read error.

The CDR3 runs to 18 residues. This chain connects TRBV12-3 or TRBV12-4 to TRBJ1-2; D is uncertain. Sequencing was carried out using naive CD8+ T cells from blood, with Jurkat cell RNA spiked in. Described subset: FACS-sorted CD8+CD4-CCR7+CD45RA+ naive T cells. The clonotype comes from a human donor in good health. Some libraries in this study had Jurkat cell RNA spiked in. CDR3 sequence: CASSLALTRPEANYGYAF. CDR3 DNA sequence: TGTGCCAGCAGTTTAGCCTTGACAAGGCCCGAAGCTAACTATGGCTACGCCTTC.